A selection of T cell receptor beta chains follows, all from one sample in a study of human T cells and chemical hapten exposure. One entry per CDR3 protein results from TCRdb running MiXCR on the RACE reads. Of 95,000 to 150,000 distinct CDR3 sequences in the sample, roughly 15% were seen once. The material was whole blood, obtained in connection with sensitization to the hapten diphenylcyclopropenone (DPC). Receptors originate from a man younger than 35 with alopecia areata. Some clones in this sample may be carry-over from other donors' samples. The CDR3 runs from the conserved cysteine through the conserved F or W. The D gene is left open where the match is weak. Clone size appears in some rows only: once, few, many, or a class for an expanded clone.

TRBJ1-1	TRBV28	NA	NA	TGTGCCAGCAGTTCCTCATCCGAAGCTTTCTTT	CASSSSSEAFF
TRBJ2-2	TRBV20-1	many	TRBD2	TGCAGTGCTAGAGCCCCCACTAGCGGGGGCCCCACCGGGGAGCTGTTTTTT	CSARAPTSGGPTGELFF
TRBJ1-4	TRBV3-1	NA	NA	TGTGCCAGCAGCCTACGGGGGAGAAGTCGTGAAAAACTGTTTTTT	CASSLRGRSREKLFF
TRBJ2-5	TRBV7-8	NA	NA	TGTGCCAGCAGCTTATTCCTGGCAGACCAAGAGACCCAGTACTTC	CASSLFLADQETQYF
TRBJ2-1	TRBV7-7	NA	NA	TGTGCCAGCAGCCTCGGAGAGAGGGATGAGCAGTTCTTC	CASSLGERDEQFF
TRBJ2-1	TRBV5-5	NA	NA	TGTGCCAGCAGCTTGGATCCCTGGGGCTCCTACAATGAGCAGTTCTTC	CASSLDPWGSYNEQFF
TRBJ1-4	TRBV28	NA	TRBD1	TGTGCCAGCAGTTTAATTGCAGGGGGAGATGAAAAACTGTTTTTT	CASSLIAGGDEKLFF
TRBJ2-2	TRBV5-1	few	NA	TGCGCCAGCAGCTTGACAGACCTGAACACCGGGGAGCTGTTTTTT	CASSLTDLNTGELFF
TRBJ2-7	TRBV6-6	few	NA	TGTGCCAGCAGTTCCAAGCAGGGGATTCGGTCCTACGAGCAGTACTTC	CASSSKQGIRSYEQYF
TRBJ1-1	TRBV20-1	few	NA	TGCAGTGCTGCCGGGACCGGAGACTTTGAAGCTTTCTTT	CSAAGTGDFEAFF
TRBJ1-2	TRBV6-5	few	NA	TGTGCCAGCAGACCGGGACATCTTGGCTACACCTTC	CASRPGHLGYTF
TRBJ2-7	TRBV27	many	TRBD1	TGTGCCAGCAGTTTATCTTACAGGGGGCTCTACGAGCAGTACTTC	CASSLSYRGLYEQYF
TRBJ1-2	TRBV3-1	NA	TRBD1	TGTGCCAGCAGCCACGTATCCGGGACAGCTGGCTACACCTTC	CASSHVSGTAGYTF
TRBJ1-5	TRBV20-1	many	TRBD1	TGCAGTGCTAACGGACAGGGGGGCAATCAGCCCCAGCATTTT	CSANGQGGNQPQHF
TRBJ2-5	TRBV5-1	NA	NA	TGCGCCAGCAGCGCAGGAACGACCGGCCGGACCCAGTACTTC	CASSAGTTGRTQYF
TRBJ2-2	TRBV29-1	NA	TRBD1	TGCAGCGTAGGACAGGGGGATGTGACCGGGGAGCTGTTTTTT	CSVGQGDVTGELFF
TRBJ1-1	TRBV5-1	many	TRBD1	TGCGCCAGCAGCTTCACGGGACAGCCGAACACTGAAGCTTTCTTT	CASSFTGQPNTEAFF
TRBJ2-3	TRBV9	few	NA	TGTGCCAGCAGCGCGATAGGCGGGGAAGCAGATACGCAGTATTTT	CASSAIGGEADTQYF
TRBJ2-5	TRBV7-2	NA	NA	TGTGCCAGCAGCTTAGTGGCTTTAGAGACCCAGTACTTC	CASSLVALETQYF
TRBJ2-7	TRBV28	many	TRBD1	TGTGCCAGCAGTTTAAGGGGACAGGGCTACGAGCAGTACTTC	CASSLRGQGYEQYF
TRBJ1-4	TRBV5-1	NA	NA	TGCGCCAGCAGTTACACCTCAACTAATGAAAAACTGTTTTTT	CASSYTSTNEKLFF
TRBJ2-3	TRBV7-3	many	TRBD2	TGTGCCAGCAGCCTAGTCGGGACTACCGTAACAGATACGCAGTATTTT	CASSLVGTTVTDTQYF
TRBJ2-7	TRBV20-1	NA	NA	TGCAGTGCCCCCCGGCAGGACTCCTACGAGCAGTACTTC	CSAPRQDSYEQYF
TRBJ2-4	TRBV4-3	NA	TRBD1	TGCGCCAGCAGCCGAGGGACAGAGCTAGCCAAAAACATTCAGTACTTC	CASSRGTELAKNIQYF
TRBJ2-5	TRBV7-9	many	NA	TGTGCCAGCAGCTTAGCCCCAGAGACCCAGTACTTC	CASSLAPETQYF
TRBJ2-5	TRBV12-3/TRBV12-4	few	TRBD1	TGTGCCAGCGGGGGGACAGGGGGCGCGAGGGCAACACGGGAGACCCAGTACTTC	CASGGTGGARATRETQYF
TRBJ1-2	TRBV7-6	many	NA	TGTGCCAGCAAGGGCGCGCCAAACTCCTATGGCTACACCTTC	CASKGAPNSYGYTF